The rows below give T cell receptor beta chains drawn from one sample of a study of response to subunit inactivated influenza vaccine. TCRdb recomputed calls from the RT-PCR reads with MiXCR, one row per CDR3 protein. The profile shows hundreds of thousands of distinct CDR3 sequences, about 25% of them singletons. The sequences come from CD4+ T cells sorted from PBMCs, collected about 5 days after vaccination. Receptor source: a man between 50 and 59 years old who received an inactivated influenza vaccine. Each CDR3 is given without its conserved first and last residue.

11	TRBV4-3	TRBJ1-4	ASSQDISRDPV
15	TRBV6-1	TRBJ2-2	ASSEGWGLARAGELF
9	TRBV12-3/TRBV12-4	TRBJ2-7	ASSLGQLEY
11	TRBV18	TRBJ1-1	ASSPDTYTEAF
12	TRBV6-4	TRBJ2-4	ASSVRWSKNIQY
15	TRBV4-2	TRBJ2-1	ASSQYDRGPGVGEQF
10	TRBV20-1	TRBJ1-1	SAPRQGGTAF
12	TRBV10-2	TRBJ1-6	ASTQPGSNSPLH
10	TRBV29-1	TRBJ2-6	SGGDGANVLT
12	TRBV3-1	TRBJ2-5	ASSQPGTSGTQY